These 13 T cell receptor beta chains were sequenced from one sample in a study of human T cells and chemical hapten exposure. TCRdb used MiXCR to reprocess the RACE reads, holding one entry per CDR3 protein. The sample includes tens of thousands of distinct CDR3 sequences, over 6.5% seen only once; the top ten take over 1.5%. Sample time point: healthy volunteer bleed at 6 weeks. The template was total RNA from unfractionated whole blood. Specimen: whole blood. The receptors were sampled from a male donor in good health. Some clones in this sample may be carry-over from other donors' samples.

This chain connects TRBV12-3 or TRBV12-4 to TRBJ2-1; 10 nucleotides align to TRBD2. V gave up 3 bases and J gave up 7 bases; unmatched junction bases: 6. The CDR3 has 15 amino acids. The CDR3 DNA reads as TGTGCCAGCAGTTTGCAGCGGGAGGGGCTTAATGAGCAGTTCTTC. It translates to CASSLQREGLNEQFF.

This clonotype has just a few counts. V gene TRBV6-5 combines with J gene TRBJ2-6; D may be TRBD1 (6 bases). The germline V gene has CDR1 MNHEY and CDR2 SVGAGI. V lost 5 bases to trimming and J lost 2 bases, with 16 bases between them. This CDR3 is 17 amino acids long. DNA of the CDR3: TGTGCCAGCAGTGGCCCCTCAGGGGCAGCTGGGGCCAACGTCCTGACTTTC. Residues: CASSGPSGAAGANVLTF.

This clonotype occurred many times. The gene calls are TRBV3-1 and TRBJ1-2, with 8 bases aligning to TRBD1. The germline V gene has CDR1 LGHDT and CDR2 YNNKEL (reference sequence). The CDR3 runs 13 residues. V dropped 4 bases and J dropped 6; count of bases not matched to a gene: 4. Here the CDR3 DNA reads TGTGCCAGCAGCCTCATGACAGGGGATGGCTACACCTTC. It codes for CASSLMTGDGYTF. Combining the CDR3 with reference TRBV3-1 and TRBJ1-2 gives the whole variable domain DTAVSQTPKYLVTQMGNDKSIKCEQNLGHDTMYWYKQDSKKFLKIMFSYNNKELIINETVPNRFSPKSPDKAHLNLHINSLELGDSAVYFCASSLMTGDGYTFGSGTRLTVV.

This clonotype occurred a few times. The genes are TRBV6-2 or TRBV6-3 and TRBJ1-1; D perhaps matches TRBD1 (5 bases). CDR1 is MNHEY and CDR2 is SVGEGT in the germline V gene. V lost 7 bases and J lost 1, with 16 bases in between. The CDR3 has 15 residues. The CDR3 sequence is CASKPRGSPNTEAFF. The CDR3 region has the DNA TGTGCCAGCAAGCCCCGGGGCAGCCCGAACACTGAAGCTTTCTTT.

The sample holds a few counts of this clonotype. The chain is built from TRBV29-1 and TRBJ1-1; D may be TRBD1 (6 bases). In germline, CDR1 is SQVTM, CDR2 ANQGSEA. The V end was cut by 4 bases, the J end by 0 bases, with 9 bases between. This CDR3 is 13 amino acids long. The CDR3 DNA reads as TGCAGCGTTGGTAGGGGGTTGAACACTGAAGCTTTCTTT. Residues: CSVGRGLNTEAFF. Combining the CDR3 with reference TRBV29-1 and TRBJ1-1 gives the whole variable domain SAVISQKPSRDICQRGTSLTIQCQVDSQVTMMFWYRQQPGQSLTLIATANQGSEATYESGFVIDKFPISRPNLTFSTLTVSNMSPEDSSIYLCSVGRGLNTEAFFGQGTRLTVV.

This chain joins TRBV12-3 or TRBV12-4 and TRBJ2-2; tentatively, D is TRBD1 or TRBD2 (5 bases each). CDR3 length: 17 amino acids. Trimming stripped 5 bases from V and 0 bases from J, with 16 bases between. CDR3 DNA sequence: TGTGCCAGCAGTCCCACCGCAGGGACCGCGAACACCGGGGAGCTGTTTTTT. It translates to CASSPTAGTANTGELFF.

The chain couples TRBV20-1 to TRBJ2-7; 8 bases are shared with TRBD1. Germline V gene data show CDR1 as DFQATT and CDR2 as SNEGSKA (reference sequence). The CDR3 runs to 14 residues. Trimming cost V 1 base and J 6 bases; bases outside gene matches: 8. CDR3 bases: TGCAGTGCTAGAGCGGAACAGGGGGGCCTCGAGCAGTACTTC. This codes for CSARAEQGGLEQYF.

This clonotype was counted at least ten times. This chain joins TRBV27 and TRBJ2-2; D could derive from TRBD1 or TRBD2 (5 bases each). Trimming shortened V by 1 base and J by 3 bases, and 9 bases separated the two germline ends. Per the germline V gene, CDR1 is MNHEY and CDR2 is SMNVEV (reference sequence). This CDR3 contains 15 residues. CDR3 sequence: CASSLFGAYTGELFF. The DNA of the CDR3 is TGTGCCAGCAGTTTATTCGGGGCCTACACCGGGGAGCTGTTTTTT.

This clonotype came up a few times. The chain employs TRBV6-1 and TRBJ1-2, with 7 positions matching TRBD1. After removal of 5 bases from V and 4 bases from J, the junction contained 7 bases not matched to a gene. Germline CDR1 and CDR2: MNHNS and SASEGT. The CDR3 has 14 residues. CDR3 region: CASSLPGQPYGYTF. As DNA, the CDR3 is TGTGCCAGCAGTTTACCGGGACAGCCCTATGGCTACACCTTC.

The CDR3 loop is CASSLSMGNSPLHF. CDR3 nucleotide sequence: TGTGCCAGCAGCTTATCCATGGGTAATTCACCCCTCCACTTT. This chain links TRBV7-3 with TRBJ1-6; D gene ambiguous. The ends were cut back, 2 bases at V and 6 bases at J, with 8 bases in the middle. Looked up from germline, CDR1 is SGHTA and CDR2 is FQGTGA. This CDR3 has 14 amino acids.

The chain employs TRBV6-5 and TRBJ2-2; 10 nucleotides align to TRBD1. CDR1 is MNHEY, CDR2 SVGAGI, per germline. The CDR3 contains 17 residues. J lost 6 bases, V lost 5 bases, and 12 bases had no gene match. The CDR3 DNA is TGTGCCAGCAGTCGACCCAGGGGGACAGGGGAATCCGGGGAGCTGTTTTTT. Amino acid sequence: CASSRPRGTGESGELFF.

The V gene is TRBV3-1, the J gene TRBJ2-3; D may be TRBD2 (5 bases). This CDR3 has 15 residues. The V and J ends lost 0 bases and 2 bases respectively, with 9 bases between them. The V gene's germline CDR1 is LGHDT and CDR2 YNNKEL (reference sequence). DNA for the CDR3: TGTGCCAGCAGCCAAGATCCGGGGAACACAGATACGCAGTATTTT. This encodes CASSQDPGNTDTQYF.

Ten or more counts support this clonotype. The chain carries TRBV6-2 or TRBV6-3 and TRBJ1-1; tentatively, D is TRBD1 (6 bases). The length of the CDR3 is 14 residues. Germline V gene sequence: CDR1 MNHEY, CDR2 SVGEGT. V was trimmed by 6 bases and J by 1 base, leaving 12 bases between them. CDR3 in DNA: TGTGCCAGCAGACCCGGGACACAGAACACTGAAGCTTTCTTT. Residues: CASRPGTQNTEAFF.